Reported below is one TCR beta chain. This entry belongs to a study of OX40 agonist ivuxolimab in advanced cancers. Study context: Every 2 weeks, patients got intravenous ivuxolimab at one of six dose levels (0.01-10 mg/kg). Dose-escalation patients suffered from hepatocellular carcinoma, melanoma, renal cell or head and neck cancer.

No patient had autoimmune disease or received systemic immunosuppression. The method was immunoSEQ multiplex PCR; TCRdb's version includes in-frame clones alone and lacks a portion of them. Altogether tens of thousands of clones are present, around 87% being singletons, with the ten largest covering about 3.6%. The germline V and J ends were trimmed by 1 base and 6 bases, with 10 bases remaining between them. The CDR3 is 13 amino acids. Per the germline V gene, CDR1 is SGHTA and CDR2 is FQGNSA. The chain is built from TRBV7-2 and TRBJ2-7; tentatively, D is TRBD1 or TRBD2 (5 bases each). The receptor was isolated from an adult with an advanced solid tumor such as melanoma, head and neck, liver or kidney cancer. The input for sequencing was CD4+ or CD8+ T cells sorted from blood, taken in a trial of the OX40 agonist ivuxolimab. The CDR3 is CASSLEWDGEQYF. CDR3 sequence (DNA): TGTGCCAGCAGCTTAGAGTGGGACGGCGAGCAGTACTTC.